Below, 28 T cell receptor beta chains from the same sample are listed, as sequenced in a study of blood T cell repertoires in COVID-19. Profiling relied on immunoSEQ multiplex PCR, and the TCRdb table lists in-frame clones only, not all of them. The data hold almost 250,000 clones, with roughly 85% observed a single time. The sample consisted of PBMCs or T cells enriched from blood (not recorded which). These receptors were collected from a woman in her forties or fifties with acute COVID-19.

J is TRBJ1-6 and V is TRBV9; D gene ambiguous. Germline CDR1 and CDR2: SGDLS and YYNGEE. Trimming stripped 4 bases from V and 8 bases from J, with 16 bases between. The CDR3 consists of 15 residues. The CDR3 nucleotides read TGTGCCAGCAGCCCTAGTTTAACCCCCGATTCACCCCTCCACTTT. Protein product: CASSPSLTPDSPLHF.

The rearrangement links TRBV10-2 to TRBJ2-1; 9 bases are shared with TRBD2. V lost 5 bases and J lost 9; bases outside the gene matches: 8. Germline loops: CDR1 WSHSY, CDR2 SAAADI. This CDR3 region has 14 residues. The CDR3 coding sequence is TGCGCCAGCAGTCAGGGACTAGCAGGGAGTGAGCAGTTCTTC. It translates to CASSQGLAGSEQFF.

This sequence joins TRBV13 and TRBJ2-5; 7 nucleotides line up with TRBD2. This CDR3 is built from 13 residues. V shed 3 bases and J 2 bases; nucleotides not matched to a gene: 0. Germline V gene data show CDR1 as PRHDT and CDR2 as FYEKMQ (reference sequence). The CDR3 protein is CASSFGGQETQYF. The CDR3, as DNA: TGTGCCAGCAGCTTCGGGGGGCAAGAGACCCAGTACTTC. Variable domain in full (rest from reference TRBV13 and TRBJ2-5): AAGVIQSPRHLIKEKRETATLKCYPIPRHDTVYWYQQGPGQDPQFLISFYEKMQSDKGSIPDRFSAQQFSDYHSELNMSSLELGDSALYFCASSFGGQETQYFGPGTRLLVL.

The chain joins TRBV3-1 (or the pseudogene TRBV3-2) to TRBJ2-2; 8 bases fit TRBD2. After removal of 1 base from V and 1 base from J, the junction contained 8 bases not matched to a gene. The CDR3 loop spans 18 amino acids. Germline CDR1 LGHDT, CDR2 YNNKEL (reference sequence). In nucleotides, the CDR3 is TGTGCCAGCAGCCAAGGGATTGCGGGGGGACGGAACACCGGGGAGCTGTTTTTT. It encodes CASSQGIAGGRNTGELFF.

The chain couples TRBV7-9 to TRBJ1-1; 7 bases line up with TRBD1. From germline, CDR1 is SEHNR and CDR2 FQNEAQ (reference sequence). The CDR3 sequence is 16 residues long. V was pared by 5 bases and J by 1 base, with 10 bases of the junction left unmatched. CDR3 bases: TGTGCCAGCAGCGGGATCCTACAGGGGACGAACACTGAAGCTTTCTTT. It yields the protein CASSGILQGTNTEAFF. Full variable domain (rest looked up from reference TRBV7-9 and TRBJ1-1): DTGVSQNPRHKITKRGQNVTFRCDPISEHNRLYWYRQTLGQGPEFLTYFQNEAQLEKSRLLSDRFSAERPKGSFSTLEIQRTEQGDSAMYLCASSGILQGTNTEAFFGQGTRLTVV.

The chain has TRBV7-3 and TRBJ1-1; D is possibly TRBD1 (6 bases). Germline CDR1 SGHTA, CDR2 FQGTGA. V dropped 6 bases and J dropped 1 base, with 15 bases sitting between them. This CDR3 comprises 15 residues. DNA of the CDR3: TGTGCCAGCAGATCGGGTGGGGGCGCGAACACTGAAGCTTTCTTT. The encoded protein is CASRSGGGANTEAFF.

This chain connects TRBV9 to TRBJ2-3, with 12 bases fitting TRBD2. From germline, CDR1 is SGDLS and CDR2 YYNGEE. The CDR3 totals 17 residues. V gave up 4 bases and J gave up 2 bases; unmatched junction bases: 8. The CDR3 sequence: CASSSETSGGYTDTQYF. The CDR3 coding sequence is TGTGCCAGCAGCTCCGAGACTAGCGGGGGCTACACAGATACGCAGTATTTT. The variable domain in full, with the rest retrieved from reference TRBV9 and TRBJ2-3, is DSGVTQTPKHLITATGQRVTLRCSPRSGDLSVYWYQQSLDQGLQFLIQYYNGEERAKGNILERFSAQQFPDLHSELNLSSLELGDSALYFCASSSETSGGYTDTQYFGPGTRLTVL.

V is TRBV4-2 and J is TRBJ1-1; TRBD1 is a possible D gene (5 bases). Germline CDR1 and CDR2: LGHNA and YNFKEQ. This CDR3 spans 17 amino acids. Trimming cost V 0 bases and J 3 bases, with 17 bases left between them. CDR3 DNA sequence: TGTGCCAGCAGCCAAGATCGGGCAGGGCGAGTCGACACTGAAGCTTTCTTT. It codes for CASSQDRAGRVDTEAFF.

The chain joins TRBV7-6 to TRBJ2-3; TRBD2 aligns across 9 bases. The germline CDR1 and CDR2 sequences are SGHVS and FNYEAQ. There are 16 residues in the CDR3. The J segment lost 2 bases and the V segment lost 5 bases, leaving 8 bases of the junction unmatched. The CDR3 sequence is CASSPPSGEPTDTQYF. CDR3 bases: TGTGCCAGCAGCCCCCCTAGCGGGGAGCCCACAGATACGCAGTATTTT.

This clone was found once. The rearrangement links TRBV15 to TRBJ1-1; D might be TRBD1 (6 bases). The V and J ends lost 0 bases and 3 bases respectively, with 8 bases between them. The CDR3 runs to 14 residues. CDR1 LNHNV and CDR2 YYDKDF come from the germline V gene (reference sequence). DNA for the CDR3: TGTGCCACCAGCAGAGATGCAGGGGACACTGAAGCTTTCTTT. This encodes CATSRDAGDTEAFF.

The chain links TRBV2 to TRBJ2-7; 8 bases agree with TRBD1. V shed 9 bases and J 6 bases; nucleotides not matched to a gene: 10. The V gene's germline CDR1 is SNHLY and CDR2 FYNNEI. The length of the CDR3 is 13 residues. The DNA of the CDR3 is TGTGCCAGTACCGGGACAGGTATCGGCGAGCAGTACTTC. This translates into CASTGTGIGEQYF. The entire variable domain, with the rest obtained from reference TRBV2 and TRBJ2-7, is as follows: EPEVTQTPSHQVTQMGQEVILRCVPISNHLYFYWYRQILGQKVEFLVSFYNNEISEKSEIFDDQFSVERPDGSNFTLKIRSTKLEDSAMYFCASTGTGIGEQYFGPGTRLTVT.

This sequence joins TRBV6-1 and TRBJ1-5; D gene unclear. V lost 2 bases to trimming and J lost 3 bases, with 5 bases between them. The V gene's germline CDR1 is MNHNS and CDR2 SASEGT. The length of the CDR3 is 13 residues. The DNA for the CDR3 is TGTGCCAGCAGTGAACGCTACAATCAGCCCCAGCATTTT. Its translation is CASSERYNQPQHF.

This chain links TRBV2 with TRBJ1-2; D is perhaps TRBD1 (5 bases). Germline V lookup: CDR1 SNHLY, CDR2 FYNNEI. The CDR3 sequence is 14 residues long. Deletions cut 1 base from V and 5 bases from J, with 11 bases between. The CDR3 region has the DNA TGTGCCAGCAGTGAAGGGGGGGGACTTTATGGCTACACCTTC. Its protein is CASSEGGGLYGYTF.

The chain is built from TRBV2 and TRBJ1-4; tentative D call: TRBD1 (6 bases). The V gene lost 7 bases and the J gene lost 4 bases, with 13 bases spanning the gap. CDR3 length equals 14 residues. Germline V gives CDR1 SNHLY, CDR2 FYNNEI. CDR3 loop: CASTSGTSNEKLFF. CDR3 DNA: TGTGCCAGCACGTCCGGGACAAGTAATGAAAAACTGTTTTTT.

V is TRBV2 and J is TRBJ1-6, with TRBD1 matching over 8 bases. Germline trimming cut 5 bases from V and 7 bases from J; bases unmatched to any gene: 7. CDR3 size: 15 residues. In germline, CDR1 is SNHLY, CDR2 FYNNEI. CDR3 loop: CASSRSGQGNSPLHF. CDR3 coding DNA: TGTGCCAGCAGTCGAAGCGGACAGGGAAATTCACCCCTCCACTTT.

The chain recombines TRBV10-3 with TRBJ1-1; 9 bases line up with TRBD1. Germline V gene sequence: CDR1 ENHRY, CDR2 SYGVKD. The CDR3 is 15 residues long. J was trimmed by 5 bases and V by 2 bases; bases with no gene match: 6. The CDR3 DNA follows: TGTGCCATCAGTGAGCCGGGACAGGGAACGACTGAAGCTTTCTTT. Its protein product is CAISEPGQGTTEAFF.

The V gene is TRBV3-1 (or the pseudogene TRBV3-2), the J gene TRBJ1-5, with 9 bases fitting TRBD1. This CDR3 has 13 amino acids. CDR1 LGHDT and CDR2 YNNKEL come from the germline V gene (reference sequence). J was trimmed by 12 bases and V by 0 bases; bases with no gene match: 3. CDR3 loop: CASSQEWDRVQHF. CDR3 bases: TGTGCCAGCAGCCAAGAATGGGACAGGGTCCAGCATTTT.

The CDR3 coding sequence is TGTGCCAGCAGCGTAGAAGGGGCTAGCGGGGGCCTTTACAATGAGCAGTTCTTC. It translates to CASSVEGASGGLYNEQFF. V gene TRBV9 combines with J gene TRBJ2-1, with 10 bases aligning to TRBD2. Germline CDR1 reads SGDLS; CDR2 reads YYNGEE. The V segment lost 0 bases and the J segment 4 bases; nucleotides outside the gene matches: 10. This CDR3 is built from 18 residues.

The rearrangement joins TRBV11-3 to TRBJ1-1; weak D call: TRBD1 (6 bases). V lost 7 bases and J lost 3, with 21 bases in between. This CDR3 contains 16 residues. Looked up from germline, CDR1 is SGHNT and CDR2 is YENEEA. The CDR3 spells CASNPGNQGFDTEAFF. As DNA, the CDR3 is TGTGCCAGCAACCCTGGGAATCAGGGGTTCGACACTGAAGCTTTCTTT.

The rearrangement links TRBV12-3 or TRBV12-4 to TRBJ1-2, with D perhaps TRBD1 (5 bases). This CDR3 region has 13 residues. V was cut by 6 bases and J by 4 bases, with 12 bases left in between. The DNA for the CDR3 is TGTGCCAGCAGATCCAGGGTGTTCTATGGCTACACCTTC. It specifies CASRSRVFYGYTF.

This clone was detected only once. The chain is built from TRBV9 and TRBJ1-5, with D possibly being TRBD1 (6 bases). Germline CDR1 and CDR2: SGDLS and YYNGEE. V was trimmed by 4 bases and J by 7 bases, leaving 18 bases between them. This CDR3 contains 15 residues. The DNA of the CDR3 is TGTGCCAGCAGCACCGGACAGCTCGAGGGGCAGCCCCAGCATTTT. Translation gives CASSTGQLEGQPQHF.

This rearrangement joins TRBV7-3 to TRBJ1-5, with D possibly TRBD1 on 5 matching bases. This CDR3 region has 13 residues. CDR1 is SGHTA and CDR2 is FQGTGA in the germline V gene. Trimming shortened V by 2 bases and J by 6 bases, and 8 bases separated the two germline ends. Here the CDR3 reads CASSLDQGQPQHF. Here the CDR3 DNA reads TGTGCCAGCAGCTTAGATCAGGGTCAGCCCCAGCATTTT.

In this sample, this clone turned up once. This chain joins TRBV13 and TRBJ2-3; TRBD1 aligns across 9 bases. V gave up 4 bases and J gave up 6 bases; unmatched junction bases: 11. CDR3 length: 16 amino acids. The germline V gene encodes CDR1 PRHDT and CDR2 FYEKMQ (reference sequence). This CDR3 is CASSSLLTGGRDTQYF. In nucleotides, the CDR3 is TGTGCCAGCAGCTCTCTCTTGACAGGGGGAAGGGATACGCAGTATTTT.

The V gene is TRBV30, the J gene TRBJ1-5; tentatively, D is TRBD1 (5 bases). Looked up from germline, CDR1 is GTSNPN and CDR2 is SVGIG (reference sequence). The CDR3 length is 14 residues. V was pared by 0 bases and J by 4 bases, with 10 bases between. CDR3 in amino acids: CAWSVMGGNQPQHF. The CDR3 DNA is TGTGCCTGGAGTGTCATGGGGGGGAATCAGCCCCAGCATTTT.

This clone was seen a handful of times. The chain joins TRBV6-1 to TRBJ2-7; TRBD2 is a possible D gene (6 bases). V dropped 4 bases and J dropped 1 base, with 17 bases sitting between them. The CDR3 is 16 amino acids. Germline V gene sequence: CDR1 MNHNS, CDR2 SASEGT. The CDR3 region has the DNA TGTGCCAGCAGTGTACCACCGGGACTGGCTTCCTACGAGCAGTACTTC. This translates into CASSVPPGLASYEQYF.

The chain is built from TRBV4-2 and TRBJ1-5; no firm D call. The CDR3 has 16 amino acids. CDR1 and CDR2 from the germline V gene are LGHNA and YNFKEQ. The germline V and J ends were trimmed by 0 bases and 6 bases, with 15 bases remaining between them. CDR3 in DNA: TGTGCCAGCAGCCAAGATCACCGCGGGGTAGGTCAGCCCCAGCATTTT. Translation: CASSQDHRGVGQPQHF.

The chain uses TRBV6-6 and TRBJ1-1; TRBD1 is a possible D gene (6 bases). Trimming removed 5 bases at V and 2 bases at J, with 21 bases between. The germline V gene has CDR1 MNHNY and CDR2 SVGAGI (reference sequence). This CDR3 has 17 amino acids. The CDR3 sequence is CASSPKYGQRENTEAFF. The CDR3 bases are TGTGCCAGCAGTCCCAAATATGGACAGCGCGAAAACACTGAAGCTTTCTTT.

The chain links TRBV7-9 to TRBJ2-1; 12 nucleotides agree with TRBD1. Trimming removed 5 bases from V and 4 bases from J; junction bases left unmatched: 9. The CDR3 sequence is 17 residues long. Germline V lookup: CDR1 SEHNR, CDR2 FQNEAQ (reference sequence). For the CDR3, the DNA is TGTGCCAGCAGCCTGGGGACAGGGGGCAACCAGTACAATGAGCAGTTCTTC. This translates into CASSLGTGGNQYNEQFF.